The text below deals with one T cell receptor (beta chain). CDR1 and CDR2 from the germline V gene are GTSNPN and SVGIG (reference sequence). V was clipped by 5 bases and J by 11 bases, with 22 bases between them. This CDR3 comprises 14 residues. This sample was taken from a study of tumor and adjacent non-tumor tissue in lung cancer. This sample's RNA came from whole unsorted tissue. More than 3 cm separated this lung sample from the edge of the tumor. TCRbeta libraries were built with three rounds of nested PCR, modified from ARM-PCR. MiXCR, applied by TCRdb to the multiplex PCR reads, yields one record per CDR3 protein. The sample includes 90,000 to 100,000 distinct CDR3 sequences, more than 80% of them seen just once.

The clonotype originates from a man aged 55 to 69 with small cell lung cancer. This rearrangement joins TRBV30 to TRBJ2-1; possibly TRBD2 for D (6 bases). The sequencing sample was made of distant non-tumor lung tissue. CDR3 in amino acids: CAWGLWFSGNKQFF. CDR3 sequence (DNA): TGTGCCTGGGGCCTTTGGTTTAGCGGTAATAAGCAGTTCTTC.